This T cell receptor (beta chain) was recovered during a study of monozygotic twins with inflammatory bowel disease. The study, taken as a whole, reports: Sharing of clonotypes with others was lower in IBD patients than in healthy twins, and this was especially so with disease activity. Patient-specific immunosuppressive treatments may have made repertoires more variable.

A roughly 2.5 ml blood sample was drawn per donor. With respect to this clonotype: The antigen is unknown.

Germline-derived CDR1 and CDR2 are MNHEY and SVGEGT. This CDR3 contains 16 residues. Reanalyzing the 5' RACE reads, TCRdb keeps one entry per CDR3 protein, without DNA. The listing contains 150,000 to 200,000 distinct CDR3 sequences. The sequenced material came from blood. The sequence was obtained from a human donor with ulcerative colitis or Crohn's disease, or a healthy co-twin of an affected twin (not recorded which). J is TRBJ2-7 and V is TRBV6-2 or TRBV6-3; absent DNA, TCRdb's TRBD1 call cannot be checked. CDR3 sequence reads: CASSYSTGQGGYEQYF.